The 22 T cell receptor beta chains given below trace back to one sample, sequenced in a study of lymphopenia after photon versus proton radiotherapy. The data were produced by immunoSEQ multiplex PCR, yet TCRdb's version contains in-frame clones alone and is incomplete. The data show around 53,000 clones, with around four fifths seen just once and just under 30% held by the top ten. The specimen comprised peripheral blood, sampled from a patient treated with photon-based radiotherapy. The receptor source for this set is a man aged 50 or older with gastric cancer.

The genes are TRBV28 and TRBJ2-7; no reliable D call. The CDR3 contains 13 residues. The germline V gene has CDR1 MDHEN and CDR2 SYDVKM. The ends were cut back, 5 bases at V and 4 bases at J, with 12 bases in the middle. DNA of the CDR3: TGTGCCAGCAGTCCCGTCGGCCTGTACGAGCAGTACTTC. This encodes CASSPVGLYEQYF.

This clone was counted once. The chain has TRBV7-9 and TRBJ2-1, with 7 bases lining up with TRBD2. The CDR3 length is 14 residues. The junction had 5 bases not matched to a gene; V was cut back by 3 bases and J by 6 bases. The germline CDR1 and CDR2 sequences are SEHNR and FQNEAQ (reference sequence). This CDR3 is CASSLGGTFNEQFF. The CDR3 DNA is TGTGCCAGCAGCTTGGGGGGGACCTTCAATGAGCAGTTCTTC. The full variable domain, in which reference TRBV7-9 and TRBJ2-1 provide the parts outside the CDR3, is DTGVSQNPRHKITKRGQNVTFRCDPISEHNRLYWYRQTLGQGPEFLTYFQNEAQLEKSRLLSDRFSAERPKGSFSTLEIQRTEQGDSAMYLCASSLGGTFNEQFFGPGTRLTVL.

The CDR3: CASSLAASNEQFF. For the CDR3, the DNA is TGTGCCAGCAGCTTAGCTGCCTCCAATGAGCAGTTCTTC. The chain employs TRBV7-9 and TRBJ2-1; no definite D call. Germline lookup yields CDR1 SEHNR and CDR2 FQNEAQ (reference sequence). The length of the CDR3 is 13 residues. Trimming shortened V by 0 bases and J by 6 bases, and 6 bases separated the two germline ends.

This chain links TRBV7-8 with TRBJ2-1; tentative D call: TRBD2 (8 bases). The ends were cut back, 2 bases at V and 4 bases at J, with 27 bases in the middle. CDR1 and CDR2 from the germline V gene are SGHVS and FQNEAQ. The CDR3 has 20 amino acids. DNA for the CDR3: TGTGCCAGCAGCTTACGAGGAGGGGGCCGGGAGGGCCGAAAATACAATGAGCAGTTCTTC. As protein: CASSLRGGGREGRKYNEQFF.

The CDR3 coding sequence is TGTGCCAGCCTTTCCACAGGGGGGACCGGGGAGCTGTTTTTT. Translating it yields CASLSTGGTGELFF. This chain links TRBV28 with TRBJ2-2; 8 bases are shared with TRBD1. Germline-derived CDR1 and CDR2 are MDHEN and SYDVKM. The CDR3 runs 14 residues. The junction had 7 bases not matched to a gene; V was cut back by 8 bases and J by 5 bases.

V gene TRBV2 combines with J gene TRBJ1-1; maybe TRBD1 (5 bases). V was pared by 4 bases and J by 4 bases, with 10 bases between. Germline values: CDR1 SNHLY, CDR2 FYNNEI. This CDR3 is 13 amino acids long. The CDR3 reads CASSGRGATEAFF. The CDR3 DNA reads TGTGCCAGCAGTGGAAGAGGGGCCACTGAAGCTTTCTTT.

J is TRBJ2-7 and V is TRBV10-1, with 12 bases matching TRBD2. With 6 bases clipped from V and 6 bases from J, the junction kept 9 bases outside the gene matches. CDR3 length: 15 amino acids. The germline V gene encodes CDR1 WNHNN and CDR2 SYGVQD (reference sequence). The CDR3 coding sequence is TGCGCCAGCAGAAATCCGGGACTAGCGGGTGGCGAGCAGTACTTC. Its translation is CASRNPGLAGGEQYF.

The chain uses TRBV2 and TRBJ2-7; D ambiguous. CDR1 and CDR2 (germline): SNHLY, FYNNEI. The CDR3 consists of 14 residues. V was cut by 3 bases and J by 1 base, with 10 bases left in between. The CDR3 region has the DNA TGTGCCAGCAGTGATTGGCTCCAGTCCTACGAGCAGTACTTC. It is translated as CASSDWLQSYEQYF.

This chain links TRBV18 with TRBJ1-1; maybe TRBD1 (5 bases). With 1 base removed from V and 0 bases from J, the gap between germline ends came to 6 bases. There are 14 residues in the CDR3. Per the germline V gene, CDR1 is KGHSH and CDR2 is LQKENI. CDR3 DNA sequence: TGTGCCAGCTCACCACAGGGGCTGAACACTGAAGCTTTCTTT. Its translation: CASSPQGLNTEAFF. The variable domain in full, with the rest retrieved from reference TRBV18 and TRBJ1-1, is NAGVMQNPRHLVRRRGQEARLRCSPMKGHSHVYWYRQLPEEGLKFMVYLQKENIIDESGMPKERFSAEFPKEGPSILRIQQVVRGDSAAYFCASSPQGLNTEAFFGQGTRLTVV.

The chain joins TRBV7-9 to TRBJ2-7; unclear D gene. Germline assignment: CDR1 SEHNR and CDR2 FQNEAQ (reference sequence). V was shortened by 1 base and J by 5 bases, with 12 bases between the two germline ends. The CDR3 has 14 residues. In DNA form, the CDR3 reads TGTGCCAGCAGCTTAGGTAGTGGGGTGAACGAGCAGTACTTC. Its protein product is CASSLGSGVNEQYF.

CDR3 coding DNA: TGTGCCAGCAGCCCTAGTGGCCGGGATACGCAGTATTTT. Protein sequence: CASSPSGRDTQYF. The V and J genes are TRBV9 and TRBJ2-3; no definite D call. Germline V gene sequence: CDR1 SGDLS, CDR2 YYNGEE. V lost 4 bases, J lost 6 bases, and 12 bases lay in between. The CDR3 consists of 13 residues.

This clone was recorded once. The chain joins TRBV7-9 to TRBJ2-7; 9 bases are shared with TRBD1. Germline V lookup: CDR1 SEHNR, CDR2 FQNEAQ (reference sequence). CDR3 size: 14 residues. The V segment lost 6 bases and the J segment 6 bases; nucleotides outside the gene matches: 9. The chain's CDR3 is CASRSGTGSTEQYF. DNA for the CDR3: TGTGCCAGCAGATCCGGGACAGGGTCGACCGAGCAGTACTTC.

This chain links TRBV7-2 with TRBJ2-2; 8 nucleotides agree with TRBD1. The ends lost 4 bases at V and 4 bases at J; junction bases unmatched: 5. The CDR3 has 15 amino acids. Germline loops: CDR1 SGHTA, CDR2 FQGNSA. CDR3 loop: CASSSTGAGTGELFF. The CDR3 DNA is TGTGCCAGCAGCTCGACAGGGGCTGGCACCGGGGAGCTGTTTTTT. The full variable domain, in which reference TRBV7-2 and TRBJ2-2 provide the parts outside the CDR3, is GAGVSQSPSNKVTEKGKDVELRCDPISGHTALYWYRQSLGQGLEFLIYFQGNSAPDKSGLPSDRFSAERTGGSVSTLTIQRTQQEDSAVYLCASSSTGAGTGELFFGEGSRLTVL.

The V gene is TRBV7-8, the J gene TRBJ2-2; D uncertain. V was trimmed by 3 bases and J by 3 bases, leaving 8 bases between them. The length of the CDR3 is 14 residues. Germline assignment: CDR1 SGHVS and CDR2 FQNEAQ. The DNA for the CDR3 is TGTGCCAGCAGCTTCTTTCGAGACACCGGGGAGCTGTTTTTT. Translated, it gives CASSFFRDTGELFF.

This sequence joins TRBV29-1 and TRBJ2-6, with TRBD2 identical over 13 bases. The CDR3 sequence is 18 residues long. CDR1 is SQVTM, CDR2 ANQGSEA, per germline. V was clipped by 5 bases and J by 2 bases; unmatched bases: 9. CDR3 region: CSVRTSGSRGAGANVLTF. The CDR3 DNA sequence: TGCAGCGTTAGGACTAGCGGGAGTAGAGGGGCTGGGGCCAACGTCCTGACTTTC.

This rearrangement joins TRBV7-9 to TRBJ1-4, with 10 nucleotides matching TRBD1. The V gene's germline CDR1 is SEHNR and CDR2 FQNEAQ (reference sequence). J lost 6 bases, V lost 1 base, and 2 bases had no gene match. The CDR3 totals 15 residues. The CDR3 reads CASSLEGTGDEKLFF. In DNA, the CDR3 is TGTGCCAGCAGCTTAGAGGGGACAGGGGATGAAAAACTGTTTTTT.

This clone came up a few times. The chain recombines TRBV19 with TRBJ2-1; D gene uncertain. Trimming removed 8 bases at V and 12 bases at J, with 14 bases between. The length of the CDR3 is 11 residues. Germline CDR1 LNHDA, CDR2 SQIVND (reference sequence). CDR3 residues: CASGVVNGQFF. As DNA, the CDR3 is TGTGCCAGTGGGGTGGTCAACGGGCAGTTCTTC.

This clone was observed a few times. This sequence joins TRBV18 and TRBJ1-5; tentative D call: TRBD1 (5 bases). The germline V gene has CDR1 KGHSH and CDR2 LQKENI. V was trimmed by 2 bases and J by 6 bases, leaving 11 bases between them. CDR3 size: 14 residues. The CDR3 sequence: CASSPFGGTQPQHF. CDR3 DNA: TGTGCCAGCTCACCATTTGGTGGGACTCAGCCCCAGCATTTT. The whole variable domain, filled in from reference TRBV18 and TRBJ1-5, reads NAGVMQNPRHLVRRRGQEARLRCSPMKGHSHVYWYRQLPEEGLKFMVYLQKENIIDESGMPKERFSAEFPKEGPSILRIQQVVRGDSAAYFCASSPFGGTQPQHFGDGTRLSIL.

The chain carries TRBV18 and TRBJ2-7, with D perhaps being TRBD1 or TRBD2 (5 bases each). The CDR3 has 16 residues. The V gene's germline CDR1 is KGHSH and CDR2 LQKENI. V lost 3 bases, J lost 2 bases, and 17 bases lay in between. The CDR3, as DNA: TGTGCCAGCTCACCCCAACGGGGCGGTCCTGCCTACGAGCAGTACTTC. Amino acids: CASSPQRGGPAYEQYF.

The chain couples TRBV11-3 to TRBJ1-4; 7 bases are a match to TRBD1. This CDR3 spans 14 amino acids. Germline V lookup: CDR1 SGHNT, CDR2 YENEEA. The J segment lost 8 bases and the V segment lost 5 bases, leaving 8 bases of the junction unmatched. The CDR3: CASSQGGFGEKLFF. DNA of the CDR3: TGTGCCAGCAGCCAGGGGGGGTTTGGCGAAAAACTGTTTTTT.

CDR3: CASSEGRGGWSYEQYF. CDR3 coding DNA: TGTGCCAGCAGTGAAGGAAGGGGGGGATGGTCCTACGAGCAGTACTTC. V usage is TRBV6-1 and J usage is TRBJ2-7; TRBD2 is a possible D gene (7 bases). The CDR3 is 16 residues long. The germline CDR1 and CDR2 sequences are MNHNS and SASEGT. Between the trimmed V and J ends, which lost 1 base and 1 base, there was a span of 14 bases.

This chain joins TRBV25-1 and TRBJ2-3; 11 bases fit TRBD2. The CDR3 covers 17 residues. The ends lost 1 base at V and 2 bases at J; junction bases unmatched: 5. Germline loops: CDR1 MGHDK, CDR2 SYGVNS. The CDR3 DNA follows: TGTGCCAGCAGTGAATCTGGTAGCGGGAGGGACACAGATACGCAGTATTTT. Protein: CASSESGSGRDTDTQYF.